The 5 T cell receptor beta chains given below trace back to one sample, sequenced in a study of identical twins. A single record per CDR3 protein comes from TCRdb applying MiXCR to the 5' RACE reads. The table lists fewer than 500,000 distinct CDR3 sequences, approximately 25% of them singletons. The sample was also reused in another study, on T cells expressing NK-cell markers.

Material for sequencing was CD4+ T cells sorted from blood. The source of these receptors is a woman between 18 and 29 years old in good health.

The genes are TRBV29-1 and TRBJ2-4, with TRBD1 as a possible D gene (5 bases). V lost 2 bases, J lost 6 bases, and 11 bases lay in between. CDR3 length: 13 amino acids. CDR1 is SQVTM and CDR2 is ANQGSEA in the germline V gene. The CDR3: CSVENGQGNIQYF. As DNA, the CDR3 is TGCAGCGTTGAAAACGGGCAGGGAAACATTCAGTACTTC.

The V gene is TRBV7-7, the J gene TRBJ2-6, with D perhaps matching TRBD1 (6 bases). Trimming left V 6 bases short and J 9 bases short, with 12 bases between. The CDR3 has 13 residues. The germline CDR1 and CDR2 sequences are SSHAT and FNYEAQ (reference sequence). The CDR3, as DNA: TGTGCCAGCAGGCAACAGGGTGACAACGTCCTGACTTTC. Protein: CASRQQGDNVLTF.

This clonotype turned up a few times. J is TRBJ2-4 and V is TRBV12-3 or TRBV12-4; D gene unclear. The germline V and J ends were trimmed by 1 base and 7 bases, with 5 bases remaining between them. The CDR3 sequence is 12 residues long. The chain's CDR3 is CASSLGSNIQYF. In nucleotides, the CDR3 is TGTGCCAGCAGTTTAGGTAGTAACATTCAGTACTTC.

This clonotype has only a few counts. The chain joins TRBV29-1 to TRBJ2-3; 9 bases match TRBD2. Trimming took 6 bases from V and 1 from J; bases not matched to a gene: 5. CDR3 length: 14 amino acids. Germline CDR1 SQVTM, CDR2 ANQGSEA. The CDR3 here is CSVRQRGGTDTQYF. The CDR3 DNA reads as TGCAGCGTGAGGCAGCGGGGGGGCACAGATACGCAGTATTTT.

V is TRBV5-1 and J is TRBJ2-2; tentative D call: TRBD1 (5 bases). The germline V and J ends were trimmed by 4 bases and 0 bases, with 16 bases remaining between them. Per germline, CDR1 SGHRS and CDR2 YFSETQ. The CDR3 is 17 amino acids. The CDR3 reads CASSLRASDANTGELFF. The CDR3 DNA reads as TGCGCCAGCAGCCTCAGGGCCAGCGACGCGAACACCGGGGAGCTGTTTTTT.